The rows below give T cell receptor beta chains drawn from one sample of a study of T cells in Graves' hyperthyroidism and ophthalmopathy. TCRdb used MiXCR to reprocess the multiplex PCR reads, holding one entry per CDR3 protein. This table holds under 650,000 distinct CDR3 sequences, about 17% found once. Sequenced input: blood. The receptor source for this set is a woman younger than 45 with Graves' hyperthyroidism. Each CDR3 is given with its conserved first and last residue. D genes are given only for firm matches. Size values are once, few and many counts, or a class for expanded clones, and some rows have none.

abundance	v_gene	j_gene	d_gene	CDR3nt	CDR3aa
-	TRBV15	TRBJ1-2	-	TGTGCCACCAGCAGAGGGGGGGATCGCACCTTC	CATSRGGDRTF
-	TRBV12-3/TRBV12-4	TRBJ2-2	-	TGTGCCAGCAGCCCCCTGGGGGAAGGCACCGGGGAGCTGTTTTTT	CASSPLGEGTGELFF
-	TRBV19	TRBJ1-2	TRBD1	TGTGCCAGTAGTATCCGGGACAGGGGTCACTATGGCTACACCTTC	CASSIRDRGHYGYTF
-	TRBV30	TRBJ2-1	-	TGTGCCTGGAGTGAGGGGACCACAGGGTATGAGCAGTCCTTC	CAWSEGTTGYEQSF
many	TRBV12-3/TRBV12-4	TRBJ2-7	-	TGTGCCAGCAGTTTGGCGGTCGCCTACGAGCAGTACTTC	CASSLAVAYEQYF
many	TRBV12-3/TRBV12-4	TRBJ2-2	TRBD1	TGTGCCAGCAGTCTTACCAGGGGGCCCGGGGAGCTGTTTTTT	CASSLTRGPGELFF
many	TRBV9	TRBJ2-5	TRBD2	TGTGCCAGCAGCGCGGGACTAGCGGGAGCGCCTTCGGAGACCCAGTACTTC	CASSAGLAGAPSETQYF
-	TRBV3-1	TRBJ2-2	-	TGTGCCAGCAGCCCCAGGGAAAACACCGGGGAGCTGTTTTTT	CASSPRENTGELFF
-	TRBV12-3/TRBV12-4	TRBJ2-7	TRBD2	TGTGCCAGCAGTTTTACGGGAGGGCACTACGAGCAGTACTTC	CASSFTGGHYEQYF
many	TRBV11-3	TRBJ2-2	TRBD2	TGTGCCAGCAGCTTAAAAGCGGGATACACCGGGGAGCTGTTTTTT	CASSLKAGYTGELFF
-	TRBV7-8	TRBJ1-3	TRBD1	TGTGCCAGCAGCCTACCGACAGGGACAGACACCATATATTTT	CASSLPTGTDTIYF
few	TRBV6-1	TRBJ1-2	TRBD1	TGTGCCAGCAGTGAATCGAGGGGGCCTAACTATGGCTACACCTTC	CASSESRGPNYGYTF
-	TRBV6-1	TRBJ2-7	TRBD1	TGTGCCAGCCGAAGGCAGGGGGCGCGCAGAGAGCAGTACTTC	CASRRQGARREQYF
few	TRBV20-1	TRBJ2-2	-	TGCAGTGCTAGGGCTTGGGACTTAACAAACACCGGGGAGCTGTTTTTT	CSARAWDLTNTGELFF
many	TRBV12-3/TRBV12-4	TRBJ2-1	TRBD1	TGTGCCAGCAGTTCCGGGACAGGGTGGGCCAATGAGCAGTTCTTC	CASSSGTGWANEQFF
many	TRBV20-1	TRBJ2-7	-	TGCAGTGCTTCCCTTCCATTTCGGGCAGCCTACGAGCAGTACTTC	CSASLPFRAAYEQYF
-	TRBV28	TRBJ2-5	-	TGTGCCAGCAGCACACAGTACCAAGAGACCCAGTACTTC	CASSTQYQETQYF
-	TRBV7-9	TRBJ1-1	-	TGTGCCAGCAGTGCCGGGGGGCTTCTGAACACTGAAGCTTTCTTT	CASSAGGLLNTEAFF
few	TRBV9	TRBJ2-5	-	TGTGCCAGCAGCGTAGACGGGGGGCGCGGAGAGACCCAGTACTTC	CASSVDGGRGETQYF
-	TRBV20-1	TRBJ1-1	TRBD1	TGCAGTGCTATCGGCCCGGGACAGGAAGCTTTCTTT	CSAIGPGQEAFF
many	TRBV28	TRBJ2-4	TRBD1	TGTGCCAGCAGTTTACTGGACAGGGATAGTAACATTCAGTACTTC	CASSLLDRDSNIQYF
few	TRBV9	TRBJ2-1	TRBD1	TGTGCCAGCAGCGTAGTGACAGGGGCATCGGCTGAGCAGTTCTTC	CASSVVTGASAEQFF
many	TRBV7-9	TRBJ2-5	TRBD2	TGTGCCAGCAGCGGAAGGACTAGGCAAGAGACCCAGTACTTC	CASSGRTRQETQYF
few	TRBV28	TRBJ2-2	-	TGTGCCAGCAGTTTATACACAAACTTGAACACCGGGGAGCTGTTTTTT	CASSLYTNLNTGELFF
many	TRBV20-1	TRBJ2-2	-	TGCAGTGCGGGGGGGCGTAGCACCGGGGAGCTGTTTTTT	CSAGGRSTGELFF
few	TRBV9	TRBJ1-2	-	TGTGCCAGCAGCGTAGTTATGAACTATGGCTACACCTTC	CASSVVMNYGYTF
many	TRBV25-1	TRBJ1-4	-	TGTGCCAGCAGTGAGGGGGAAAAACTGTTTTTT	CASSEGEKLFF
few	TRBV28	TRBJ2-2	TRBD2	TGTGCCAGCAGCAACCCAGCGGGGGGTGCCGGGGAGCTGTTTTTT	CASSNPAGGAGELFF
many	TRBV30	TRBJ2-1	TRBD2	TGTGCCTGGAACCGACTAGCGGGAGACAATGAGCAGTTCTTC	CAWNRLAGDNEQFF
-	TRBV5-4	TRBJ2-3	TRBD1	TGTGCCAGCAGCTTAGGGGGCGAGGGGTCAGATACGCAGTATTTT	CASSLGGEGSDTQYF
many	TRBV7-2	TRBJ2-7	-	TGTGCCAGCACCCTAAGGGTCGGAGGCTCCTACGAGCAGTACTTC	CASTLRVGGSYEQYF
-	TRBV5-1	TRBJ2-5	-	TGCGCCAGCAGCCCATTGGCGAGTGGAGAGACCCAGTACTTC	CASSPLASGETQYF
-	TRBV7-9	TRBJ1-6	-	TGTGCCAGCAGCTTACCCCGCCTGGGTAATTCACCCCTCCACTTT	CASSLPRLGNSPLHF
-	TRBV9	TRBJ1-2	-	TGTGCCAGCAGCGCGGGGGGGACCCATGGCTACACCTTC	CASSAGGTHGYTF
-	TRBV5-6	TRBJ2-5	TRBD1	TGTGCCAGCAGCTGGTTTCAGGGGGAAACCGAAGAGACCCAGTACTTC	CASSWFQGETEETQYF
many	TRBV10-3	TRBJ1-5	-	TGTGCCATCAGTGCATCCGACAGGAGAAATCAGCCCCAGCATTTT	CAISASDRRNQPQHF